The sequence of this TCR beta chain was determined in a study of blood T cell repertoires in COVID-19. Study in general: Samples of COVID-19 (acute and convalescent) were obtained from the United States, Italy and Spain. PBMCs, B-cell-depleted T cells, or T cells provided the cDNA or gDNA that made up the material.

In the original workflow: Reference gene primer amplification gave nucleated cell count estimates. The method was immunoSEQ multiplex PCR; TCRdb's version includes in-frame clones alone and lacks a portion of them. The D gene and trimming were derived from the DNA, and the V and J assignments and clone size from that table. Here the sample spans about 110,000 clones, 84% being singletons. After removal of 6 bases from V and 5 bases from J, the junction contained 10 bases not matched to a gene. Germline values: CDR1 SGHAT, CDR2 FQNNGV. The length of the CDR3 is 16 residues. The J gene is TRBJ2-2, the V gene TRBV11-2; TRBD2 agrees at 9 bases. The TCR comes from a woman aged 50 to 60 with acute or convalescent COVID-19. Sequenced input: peripheral blood. In DNA form, the CDR3 reads TGTGCCAGCAGGGGACTGGCGGGGGGGTGGACCGGGGAGCTGTTTTTT. Translation gives CASRGLAGGWTGELFF.